What follows is one TCR beta chain and its context. One junction end does not reproduce the germline sequence, and a read error may be involved. The CDR3 totals 13 residues. The V gene's germline CDR1 is SGHVS and CDR2 FNYEAQ. The record originates from a study of shared clonotypes between healthy human individuals. Healthy adults negative for HIV, lacking recent acute infections or vaccinations, served as donors. Adults of Caucasian background living in Nashville, Tennessee made up all donors. In the authors' workflow: Junction-only sequences produced by ImmunoSEQ had no quality scores, so filtering differed. Profiled with immunoSEQ multiplex PCR; TCRdb holds only in-frame clones, not every one. That table gives V, J and clone size, and the DNA gave D and trimming. Among under 650,000 clones, about 96% were seen once, and the ten largest hold approximately 0.06%.

Material for sequencing was naive CD4+ T cells sorted from blood. The sample's subset: CD45RA+ positively selected. V gene TRBV7-6 combines with J gene TRBJ2-1, with D maybe TRBD2 (5 bases). The receptor was derived from a woman in her 30s in good health. The CDR3 protein is CASSPTPNSWGVF. In DNA, the CDR3 is TGTGCCAGCAGCCCCACACCCAATAGCTGGGGAGTCTTC. The full variable domain, completed using reference TRBV7-6 and TRBJ2-1, is GAGVSQSPRYKVTKRGQDVALRCDPISGHVSLYWYRQALGQGPEFLTYFNYEAQQDKSGLPNDRFSAERPEGSISTLTIQRTEQRDSAMYRCASSPTPNSWGVFGPGTRLTVL.